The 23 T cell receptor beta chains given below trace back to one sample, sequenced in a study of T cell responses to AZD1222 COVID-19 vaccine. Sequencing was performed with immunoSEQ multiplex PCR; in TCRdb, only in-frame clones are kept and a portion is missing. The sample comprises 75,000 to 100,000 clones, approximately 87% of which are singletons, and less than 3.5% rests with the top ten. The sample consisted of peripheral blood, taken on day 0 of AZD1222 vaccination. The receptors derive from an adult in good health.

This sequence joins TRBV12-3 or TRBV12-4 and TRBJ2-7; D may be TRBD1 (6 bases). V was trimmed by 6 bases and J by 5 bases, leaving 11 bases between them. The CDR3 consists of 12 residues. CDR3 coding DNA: TGTGCCAGCAGCGGAACAGGGAACGAGCAGTACTTC. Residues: CASSGTGNEQYF.

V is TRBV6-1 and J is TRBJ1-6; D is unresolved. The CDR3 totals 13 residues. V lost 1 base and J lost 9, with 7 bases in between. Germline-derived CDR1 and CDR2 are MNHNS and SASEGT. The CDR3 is CASSEGRGSPLHF. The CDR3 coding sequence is TGTGCCAGCAGTGAAGGTAGAGGTTCACCCCTCCACTTT.

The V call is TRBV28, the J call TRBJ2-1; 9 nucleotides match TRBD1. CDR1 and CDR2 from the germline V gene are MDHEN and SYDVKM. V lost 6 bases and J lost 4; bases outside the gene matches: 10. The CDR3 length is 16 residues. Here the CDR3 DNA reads TGTGCCAGCAGAAAAGGACAGGGGACGCTTTACAATGAGCAGTTCTTC. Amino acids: CASRKGQGTLYNEQFF.

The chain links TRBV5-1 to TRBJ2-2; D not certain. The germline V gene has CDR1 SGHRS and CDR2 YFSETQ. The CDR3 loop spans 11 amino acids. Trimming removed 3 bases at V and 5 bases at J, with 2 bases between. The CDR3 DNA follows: TGCGCCAGCAGCTCTACCGGGGAGCTGTTTTTT. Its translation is CASSSTGELFF.

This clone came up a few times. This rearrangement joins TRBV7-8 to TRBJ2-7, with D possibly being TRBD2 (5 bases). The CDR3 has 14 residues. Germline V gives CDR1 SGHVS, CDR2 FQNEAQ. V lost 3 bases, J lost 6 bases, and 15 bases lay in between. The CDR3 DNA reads TGTGCCAGCAGCTTGGAGTTAATAGCGAGCGAGCAGTACTTC. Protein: CASSLELIASEQYF.

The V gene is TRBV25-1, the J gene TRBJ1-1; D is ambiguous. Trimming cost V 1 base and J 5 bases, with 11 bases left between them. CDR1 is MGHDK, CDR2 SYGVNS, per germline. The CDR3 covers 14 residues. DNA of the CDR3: TGTGCCAGCAGTGAATTCGGTGGGTTTACTGAAGCTTTCTTT. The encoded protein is CASSEFGGFTEAFF. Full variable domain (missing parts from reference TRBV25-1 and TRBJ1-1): EADIYQTPRYLVIGTGKKITLECSQTMGHDKMYWYQQDPGMELHLIHYSYGVNSTEKGDLSSESTVSRIRTEHFPLTLESARPSHTSQYLCASSEFGGFTEAFFGQGTRLTVV.

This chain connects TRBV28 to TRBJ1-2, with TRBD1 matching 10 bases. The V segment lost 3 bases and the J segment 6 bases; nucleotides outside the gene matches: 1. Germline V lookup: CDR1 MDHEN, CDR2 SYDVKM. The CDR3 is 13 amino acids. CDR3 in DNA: TGTGCCAGCAGTTTCGACAGGGGGCATGGCTACACCTTC. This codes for CASSFDRGHGYTF.

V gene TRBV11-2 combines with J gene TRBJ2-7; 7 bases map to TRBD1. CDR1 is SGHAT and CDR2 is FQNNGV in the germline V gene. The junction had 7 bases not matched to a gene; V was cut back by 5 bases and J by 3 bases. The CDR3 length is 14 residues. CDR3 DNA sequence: TGTGCCAGCAGCAAAGACAGGGAACTCTACGAGCAGTACTTC. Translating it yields CASSKDRELYEQYF. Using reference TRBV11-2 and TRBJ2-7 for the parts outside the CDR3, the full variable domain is EAGVAQSPRYKIIEKRQSVAFWCNPISGHATLYWYQQILGQGPKLLIQFQNNGVVDDSQLPKDRFSAERLKGVDSTLKIQPAKLEDSAVYLCASSKDRELYEQYFGPGTRLTVT.

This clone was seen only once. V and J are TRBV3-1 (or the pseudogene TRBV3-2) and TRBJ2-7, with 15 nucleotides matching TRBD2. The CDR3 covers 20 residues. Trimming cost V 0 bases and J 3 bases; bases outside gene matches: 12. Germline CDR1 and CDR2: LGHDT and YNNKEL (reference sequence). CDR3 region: CASSQDSGLAGGPLLYEQYF. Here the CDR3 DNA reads TGTGCCAGCAGCCAAGATTCCGGACTAGCGGGAGGGCCGCTTCTCTACGAGCAGTACTTC.

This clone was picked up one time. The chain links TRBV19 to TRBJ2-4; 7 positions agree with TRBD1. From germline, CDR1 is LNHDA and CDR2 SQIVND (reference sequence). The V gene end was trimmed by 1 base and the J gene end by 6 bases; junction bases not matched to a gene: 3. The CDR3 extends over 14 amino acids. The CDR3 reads CASSIGQGVNIQYF. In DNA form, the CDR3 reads TGTGCCAGTAGTATAGGCCAGGGGGTAAACATTCAGTACTTC. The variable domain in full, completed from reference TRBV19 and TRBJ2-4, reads DGGITQSPKYLFRKEGQNVTLSCEQNLNHDAMYWYRQDPGQGLRLIYYSQIVNDFQKGDIAEGYSVSREKKESFPLTVTSAQKNPTAFYLCASSIGQGVNIQYFGAGTRLSVL.

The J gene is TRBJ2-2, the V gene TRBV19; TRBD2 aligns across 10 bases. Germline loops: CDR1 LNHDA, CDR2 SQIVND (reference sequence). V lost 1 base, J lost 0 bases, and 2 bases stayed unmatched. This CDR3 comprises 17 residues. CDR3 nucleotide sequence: TGTGCCAGTAGTATAGGACTAGCGGGTTCGAACACCGGGGAGCTGTTTTTT. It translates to CASSIGLAGSNTGELFF.

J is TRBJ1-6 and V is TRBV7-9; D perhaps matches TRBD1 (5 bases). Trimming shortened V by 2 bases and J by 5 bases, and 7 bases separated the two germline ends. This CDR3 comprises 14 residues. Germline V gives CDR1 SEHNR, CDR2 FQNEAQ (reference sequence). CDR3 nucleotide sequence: TGTGCCAGCAGCTTAACAGGCCATAATTCACCCCTCCACTTT. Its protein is CASSLTGHNSPLHF.

The CDR3 here is CASSSVAGVVTGELFF. The CDR3 coding sequence is TGTGCCAGCAGCTCCGTAGCGGGAGTCGTTACCGGGGAGCTGTTTTTT. V is TRBV7-2 and J is TRBJ2-2; 9 positions match TRBD2. V gave up 4 bases and J gave up 5 bases; unmatched junction bases: 8. CDR1 is SGHTA, CDR2 FQGNSA, per germline. The CDR3 spans 16 residues.

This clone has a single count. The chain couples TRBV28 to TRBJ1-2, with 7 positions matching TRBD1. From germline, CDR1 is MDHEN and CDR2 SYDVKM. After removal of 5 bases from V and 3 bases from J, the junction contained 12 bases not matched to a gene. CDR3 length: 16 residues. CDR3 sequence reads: CASSPPPPDRYYGYTF. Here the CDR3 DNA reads TGTGCCAGCAGTCCTCCTCCTCCGGACAGGTACTATGGCTACACCTTC.

This CDR3 is CASTLAGANEWLPQHF. The DNA of the CDR3 is TGTGCCAGTACCCTCGCGGGAGCGAACGAATGGCTGCCCCAGCATTTT. The rearrangement links TRBV19 to TRBJ1-5; D is ambiguous. Germline V gene lookup returns CDR1 LNHDA and CDR2 SQIVND (reference sequence). CDR3 length: 16 amino acids. Trimming took off 7 bases at V and 9 bases at J, with 25 bases between the two ends.

CDR3 sequence (DNA): TGTGCCAGCAGCCCAAGAACAGGGAATACTGAAGCTTTCTTT. It encodes CASSPRTGNTEAFF. The chain combines TRBV7-2 with TRBJ1-1; maybe TRBD1 (6 bases). V was pared by 5 bases and J by 5 bases, with 15 bases between. Germline V CDR1 and CDR2: SGHTA, FQGNSA. The CDR3 is made up of 14 amino acids.

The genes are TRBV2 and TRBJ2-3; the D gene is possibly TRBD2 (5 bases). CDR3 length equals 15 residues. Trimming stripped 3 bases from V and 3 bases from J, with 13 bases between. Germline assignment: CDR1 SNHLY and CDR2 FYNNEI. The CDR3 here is CASSEPADNTDTQYF. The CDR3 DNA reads TGTGCCAGCAGTGAGCCAGCGGATAATACAGATACGCAGTATTTT.

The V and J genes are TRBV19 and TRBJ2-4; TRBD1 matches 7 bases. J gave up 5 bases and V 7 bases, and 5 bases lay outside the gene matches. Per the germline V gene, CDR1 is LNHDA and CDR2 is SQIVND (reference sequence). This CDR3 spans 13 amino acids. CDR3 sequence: CASKRQGENIQYF. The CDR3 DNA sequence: TGTGCCAGTAAGAGACAGGGTGAAAACATTCAGTACTTC. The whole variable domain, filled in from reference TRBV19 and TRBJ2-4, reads DGGITQSPKYLFRKEGQNVTLSCEQNLNHDAMYWYRQDPGQGLRLIYYSQIVNDFQKGDIAEGYSVSREKKESFPLTVTSAQKNPTAFYLCASKRQGENIQYFGAGTRLSVL.

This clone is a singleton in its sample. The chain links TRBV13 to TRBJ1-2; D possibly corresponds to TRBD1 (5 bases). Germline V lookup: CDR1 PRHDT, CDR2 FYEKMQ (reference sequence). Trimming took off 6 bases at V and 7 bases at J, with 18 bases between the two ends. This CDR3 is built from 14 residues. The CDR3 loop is CASRLFGTGPGYTF. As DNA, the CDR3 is TGTGCCAGCAGATTATTCGGGACGGGACCTGGCTACACCTTC. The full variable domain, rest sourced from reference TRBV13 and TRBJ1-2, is AAGVIQSPRHLIKEKRETATLKCYPIPRHDTVYWYQQGPGQDPQFLISFYEKMQSDKGSIPDRFSAQQFSDYHSELNMSSLELGDSALYFCASRLFGTGPGYTFGSGTRLTVV.

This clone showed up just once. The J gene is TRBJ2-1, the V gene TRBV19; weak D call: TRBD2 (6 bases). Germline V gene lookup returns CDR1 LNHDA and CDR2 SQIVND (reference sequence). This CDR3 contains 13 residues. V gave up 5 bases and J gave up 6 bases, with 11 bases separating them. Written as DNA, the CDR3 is TGTGCCAGTAGTGGGGAGGATCTCAATGAGCAGTTCTTC. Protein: CASSGEDLNEQFF.

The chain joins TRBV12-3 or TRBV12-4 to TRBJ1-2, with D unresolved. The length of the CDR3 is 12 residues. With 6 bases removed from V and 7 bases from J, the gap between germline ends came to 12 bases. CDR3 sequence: CASSPDVSGYTF. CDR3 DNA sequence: TGTGCCAGCAGCCCCGACGTCTCTGGCTACACCTTC.

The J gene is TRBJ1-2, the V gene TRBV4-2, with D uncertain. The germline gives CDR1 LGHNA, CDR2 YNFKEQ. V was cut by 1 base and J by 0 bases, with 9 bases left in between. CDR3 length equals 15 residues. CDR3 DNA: TGTGCCAGCAGCCAAGTTCGGTCTACTAACTATGGCTACACCTTC. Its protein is CASSQVRSTNYGYTF.

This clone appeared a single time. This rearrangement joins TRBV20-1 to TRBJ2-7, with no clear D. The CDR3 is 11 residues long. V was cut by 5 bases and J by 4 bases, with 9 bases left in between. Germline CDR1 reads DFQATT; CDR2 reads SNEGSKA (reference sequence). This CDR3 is CSAAVSYEQYF. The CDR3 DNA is TGCAGTGCTGCAGTATCGTACGAGCAGTACTTC.